The present TCR beta chain was sequenced within a study of blood T cells in healthy people across ages. General observations from the study: Unknown CMV status may confound age-related changes in expanded clones. Older individuals had lower TCR beta diversity per million T cells (the decline was roughly linear).

Sample-barcoded 5' priming and a J-beta primer mix drove a second PCR of about 6 to 11 cycles. With 12 random nucleotides, a template-switch adaptor tagged each individual cDNA molecule. One entry per CDR3 protein results from TCRdb running MiXCR on the 5' RACE reads. This table has 790,000 or so distinct CDR3 sequences, roughly 56% appearing once. V gave up 4 bases and J gave up 5 bases, with 11 bases separating them. Germline-derived CDR1 and CDR2 are SNHLY and FYNNEI. The CDR3 length is 14 residues. Each individual donor underwent a draw of approximately 9.8 milliliters of peripheral blood. This clonotype came up a few times. What it recognizes is unknown.

This sequence originates from a middle-aged man in good health. J is TRBJ2-2 and V is TRBV2; D not resolved. What was sequenced was blood. CDR3 nucleotide sequence: TGTGCCAGCAGTGTGTTGGGGATGACCGGGGAGCTGTTTTTT. Protein: CASSVLGMTGELFF.